This TCR beta chain was sequenced for a study of cytomegalovirus exposure and HLA in healthy donors. Whole-study results and caveats: In an earlier analysis, about 87% or about 30%: the productive usage of most TCR beta V segments. Analysis was carried out at a later point, and it linked a missense DCLRE1C variant to TCR beta V- and J-gene trimming.

Trimming shortened V by 0 bases and J by 10 bases, and 14 bases separated the two germline ends. The V gene's germline CDR1 is LNHNV and CDR2 YYDKDF (reference sequence). CDR3 length: 14 residues. This PCR relied on a set of 60 Vbeta primers and 13 Jbeta primers. The method was immunoSEQ multiplex PCR; TCRdb's version includes in-frame clones alone and lacks a portion of them. This table has 150,000 to 200,000 clones, 65% to 80% appearing once. A note on this clone: The antigen is unknown.

The chain uses TRBV15 and TRBJ2-3, with D tentatively TRBD2 (5 bases). This TCR was sampled from a young woman in good health and CMV-seropositive. The sequencing input was PBMCs. CDR3 coding DNA: TGTGCCACCAGCAGAGATACGACTATAAGGGCGCAGTATTTT. Protein sequence: CATSRDTTIRAQYF.